The entry that follows covers one T cell receptor (beta chain) sequence. Its antigen is as yet unknown. The authors made TCR beta libraries by quantitative 5'-RACE with molecular barcodes. TCRdb itself ran the 5' RACE reads through MiXCR, one entry per CDR3 protein. The data show fewer than 450,000 distinct CDR3 sequences, 17% seen once. V was trimmed by 6 bases and J by 1 base, leaving 10 bases between them. CDR1 and CDR2 from the germline V gene are SNHLY and FYNNEI. The CDR3 runs to 14 residues. This entry is derived from a study of CD8 T cells in ankylosing spondylitis. Whole-study results and caveats: A motif of 7 to 9 highly homologous TCR beta variants was seen as apparently characteristic of ankylosing spondylitis blood. Existing reports had already noted some motif variants in reactive arthritis synovial fluid and blood. Disease-linked clones reportedly concentrated significantly in matched ankylosing spondylitis synovial fluid.

The chain joins TRBV2 to TRBJ1-5; possibly TRBD1 for D (6 bases). The receptor was isolated from a male donor with ankylosing spondylitis. The specimen sequenced was blood, either unsorted or a sorted T cell fraction (not recorded which). CDR3 DNA: TGTGCCAGCAGGCGGGACACCAGCAATCAGCCCCAGCATTTT. It codes for CASRRDTSNQPQHF.